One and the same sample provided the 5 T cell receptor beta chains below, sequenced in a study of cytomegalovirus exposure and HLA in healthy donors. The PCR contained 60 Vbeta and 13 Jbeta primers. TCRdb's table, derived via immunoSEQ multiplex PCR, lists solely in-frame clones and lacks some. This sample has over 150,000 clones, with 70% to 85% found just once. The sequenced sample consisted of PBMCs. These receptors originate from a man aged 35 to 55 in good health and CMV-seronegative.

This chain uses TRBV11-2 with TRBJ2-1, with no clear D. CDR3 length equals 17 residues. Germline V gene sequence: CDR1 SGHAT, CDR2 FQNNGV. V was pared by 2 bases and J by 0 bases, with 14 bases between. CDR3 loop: CASSLRRALSSYNEQFF. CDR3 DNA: TGTGCCAGCAGCTTAAGGCGAGCGCTCTCCTCCTACAATGAGCAGTTCTTC.

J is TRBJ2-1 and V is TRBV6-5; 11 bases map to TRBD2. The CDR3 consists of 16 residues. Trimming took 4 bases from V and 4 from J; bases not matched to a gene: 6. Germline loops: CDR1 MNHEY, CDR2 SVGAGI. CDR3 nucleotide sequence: TGTGCCAGCAGTTCCACGAGGACTAGCGGGTACAATGAGCAGTTCTTC. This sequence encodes CASSSTRTSGYNEQFF.

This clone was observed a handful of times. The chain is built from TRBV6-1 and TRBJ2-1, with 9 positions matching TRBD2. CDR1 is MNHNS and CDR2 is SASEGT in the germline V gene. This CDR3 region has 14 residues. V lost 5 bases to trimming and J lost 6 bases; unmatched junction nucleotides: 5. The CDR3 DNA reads TGTGCCAGCAGTTCCGGGACTAGCAGCAATGAGCAGTTCTTC. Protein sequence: CASSSGTSSNEQFF.

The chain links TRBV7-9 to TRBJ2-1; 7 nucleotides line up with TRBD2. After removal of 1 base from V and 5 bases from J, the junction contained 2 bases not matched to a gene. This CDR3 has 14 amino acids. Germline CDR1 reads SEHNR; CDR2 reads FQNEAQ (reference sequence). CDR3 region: CASSLEGGDNEQFF. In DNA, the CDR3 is TGTGCCAGCAGCTTAGAGGGAGGGGACAATGAGCAGTTCTTC.

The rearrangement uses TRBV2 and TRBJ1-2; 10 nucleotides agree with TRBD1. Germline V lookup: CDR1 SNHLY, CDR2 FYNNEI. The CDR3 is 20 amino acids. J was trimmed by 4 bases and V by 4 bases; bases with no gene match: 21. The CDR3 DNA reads TGTGCCAGCAGTGGTTCGAGGGGAGACAGGGGGCTCACTACGGTCTATGGCTACACCTTC. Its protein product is CASSGSRGDRGLTTVYGYTF.